One sample yielded the 24 T cell receptor beta chains listed below, sequenced in a study of shared clonotypes between healthy human individuals. Here immunoSEQ multiplex PCR was the method, and the copy in TCRdb shows in-frame clones only, minus some. The sample lists 1,500,000 or so clones; just under 99% were seen once. The sample consisted of naive CD4+ T cells sorted from blood. The subset here: CD45RA+ positively selected. The source is a man younger than 45 in good health.

In this sample, this clone turned up once. The chain joins TRBV7-2 to TRBJ2-1, with D possibly matching TRBD2 (6 bases). The V end was cut by 5 bases, the J end by 5 bases, with 13 bases between. Germline V gene lookup returns CDR1 SGHTA and CDR2 FQGNSA. The CDR3 runs to 14 residues. The CDR3 nucleotides are TGTGCCAGCAGCCCGTACCGGGAGAACAATGAGCAGTTCTTC. Its translation: CASSPYRENNEQFF.

In this sample, this clone turned up once. The genes are TRBV15 and TRBJ2-7, with TRBD1 matching over 7 bases. The CDR3 is 13 residues long. Per the germline V gene, CDR1 is LNHNV and CDR2 is YYDKDF (reference sequence). The V and J ends lost 3 bases and 4 bases, in that order; junction bases with no gene match: 3. The CDR3 reads CATSRDRHYEQYF. CDR3 DNA: TGTGCCACCAGCAGGGACAGGCATTACGAGCAGTACTTC.

The chain links TRBV5-1 to TRBJ2-3; possible D gene TRBD2, 5 bases. Germline V gene data show CDR1 as SGHRS and CDR2 as YFSETQ. V lost 4 bases to trimming and J lost 0 bases, with 15 bases between them. The length of the CDR3 is 16 residues. The CDR3 bases are TGCGCCAGCAGCCAAGGAGGCCTTCTAAGCACAGATACGCAGTATTTT. Protein product: CASSQGGLLSTDTQYF.

The chain combines TRBV7-2 with TRBJ2-5; the D is unclear. The CDR3 totals 15 residues. CDR1 and CDR2 from the germline V gene are SGHTA and FQGNSA. The V gene lost 7 bases and the J gene lost 4 bases, with 19 bases spanning the gap. CDR3 residues: CASNSLGPVGETQYF. The CDR3 DNA follows: TGTGCCAGCAACTCATTGGGCCCAGTCGGAGAGACCCAGTACTTC.

The chain links TRBV5-1 to TRBJ2-5; D tentatively fits TRBD1 or TRBD2 (5 bases each). This CDR3 contains 14 residues. Germline V CDR1 and CDR2: SGHRS, YFSETQ. The V end was cut by 3 bases, the J end by 5 bases, with 14 bases between. In DNA, the CDR3 is TGCGCCAGCAGCTCACTCACGGGGCGGGAGACCCAGTACTTC. Protein sequence: CASSSLTGRETQYF.

As to this clone: The sample carries other DNA sequences with the same CDR3. The V and J genes are TRBV5-4 and TRBJ2-3, with a tentative D call TRBD1 (5 bases). Germline lookup yields CDR1 SGHNT and CDR2 YYREEE (reference sequence). This CDR3 contains 14 residues. V lost 0 bases and J lost 4, with 9 bases in between. CDR3 sequence: CASSLAGRADTQYF. The CDR3 coding sequence is TGTGCCAGCAGCTTGGCTGGCAGGGCAGATACGCAGTATTTT. Full variable domain (remainder filled in from reference TRBV5-4 and TRBJ2-3): ETGVTQSPTHLIKTRGQQVTLRCSSQSGHNTVSWYQQALGQGPQFIFQYYREEENGRGNFPPRFSGLQFPNYSSELNVNALELDDSALYLCASSLAGRADTQYFGPGTRLTVL.

The V and J genes are TRBV18 and TRBJ1-1, with D perhaps matching TRBD1 (5 bases). The V end was cut by 3 bases, the J end by 1 base, with 18 bases between. CDR1 KGHSH and CDR2 LQKENI come from the germline V gene. The CDR3 is made up of 17 amino acids. The CDR3 coding sequence is TGTGCCAGCTCACCGCAGAGTGGGGCAACAGGGAACACTGAAGCTTTCTTT. Protein product: CASSPQSGATGNTEAFF.

DNA of the CDR3: TGTGCCAGCTCACTCCCCGGGACACAGAACACTGAAGCTTTCTTT. Translation: CASSLPGTQNTEAFF. The rearrangement joins TRBV18 to TRBJ1-1; D might be TRBD1 (6 bases). The CDR3 totals 15 residues. Trimming took 4 bases from V and 1 from J, leaving 13 bases between them. The V gene's germline CDR1 is KGHSH and CDR2 LQKENI. Full variable domain (outside the CDR3, taken from reference TRBV18 and TRBJ1-1): NAGVMQNPRHLVRRRGQEARLRCSPMKGHSHVYWYRQLPEEGLKFMVYLQKENIIDESGMPKERFSAEFPKEGPSILRIQQVVRGDSAAYFCASSLPGTQNTEAFFGQGTRLTVV.

CDR3 coding DNA: TGTGCCAGCTCACGACTAGCGGGAAGTGAGCAGTTCTTC. Its translation is CASSRLAGSEQFF. The rearrangement uses TRBV18 and TRBJ2-1; 11 bases map to TRBD2. Losses at the gene ends were 4 bases for V and 9 bases for J; bases not matched to a gene: 2. The germline V gene encodes CDR1 KGHSH and CDR2 LQKENI. CDR3 size: 13 residues.

The rearrangement uses TRBV11-2 and TRBJ2-5; TRBD1 is a possible D gene (5 bases). Germline loops: CDR1 SGHAT, CDR2 FQNNGV. The V and J ends lost 6 bases and 3 bases respectively, with 11 bases between them. There are 13 residues in the CDR3. The DNA of the CDR3 is TGTGCCAGCAGGGACAACAGGAAAGAGACCCAGTACTTC. It codes for CASRDNRKETQYF.

CDR3 sequence reads: CAIRGIAEQYF. In nucleotides, the CDR3 is TGTGCCATCAGGGGTATAGCCGAGCAGTACTTC. The chain links TRBV10-3 to TRBJ2-7, with no clear D. V was pared by 6 bases and J by 6 bases, with 9 bases between. CDR1 is ENHRY and CDR2 is SYGVKD in the germline V gene. The CDR3 has 11 residues.

The J gene is TRBJ2-3, the V gene TRBV18, with D tentatively TRBD1 (6 bases). The CDR3 has 16 amino acids. Germline lookup yields CDR1 KGHSH and CDR2 LQKENI. The ends were cut back, 7 bases at V and 4 bases at J, with 21 bases in the middle. CDR3 loop: CASLPWDIQSPDTQYF. CDR3 DNA sequence: TGTGCCAGCTTACCCTGGGACATACAATCTCCAGATACGCAGTATTTT.

The rearrangement links TRBV7-9 to TRBJ1-2; no clear D. Germline V CDR1 and CDR2: SEHNR, FQNEAQ (reference sequence). Trimming pared 1 base from V and 10 bases from J, leaving 10 bases between. The length of the CDR3 is 12 residues. The CDR3 DNA sequence: TGTGCCAGCAGCTTAGAACTAGACGACTACACCTTC. Its protein is CASSLELDDYTF.

The chain is built from TRBV9 and TRBJ2-3; 11 bases align to TRBD1. Trimming at V came to 3 bases and at J to 3 bases, leaving 6 bases not matched to a gene. The CDR3 has 16 amino acids. The germline CDR1 and CDR2 sequences are SGDLS and YYNGEE. The CDR3 nucleotides are TGTGCCAGCAGCGGAGGGGACAGGGGGAGGACAGATACGCAGTATTTT. It codes for CASSGGDRGRTDTQYF.

The V call is TRBV4-3, the J call TRBJ2-2, with no clear D. With 0 bases removed from V and 0 bases from J, the gap between germline ends came to 14 bases. This CDR3 has 18 amino acids. Germline V CDR1 and CDR2: LGHNA, YSLEER. CDR3 sequence: CASSQDLGLSANTGELFF. CDR3 sequence (DNA): TGCGCCAGCAGCCAAGATCTTGGATTATCTGCGAACACCGGGGAGCTGTTTTTT.

This chain uses TRBV18 with TRBJ2-5, with a tentative D call TRBD1 (5 bases). The CDR3 runs to 14 residues. In germline, CDR1 is KGHSH, CDR2 LQKENI. The V end lost 0 bases, the J end lost 5 bases, and 10 bases lay between the germline ends. The CDR3 DNA sequence: TGTGCCAGCTCACCACCTGTCAGGGTCGAGACCCAGTACTTC. It codes for CASSPPVRVETQYF.

This rearrangement joins TRBV7-2 to TRBJ2-7; the D is unclear. CDR1 is SGHTA and CDR2 is FQGNSA in the germline V gene. The length of the CDR3 is 12 residues. V lost 5 bases, J lost 2 bases, and 7 bases lay in between. This CDR3 reads CASSQPPYEQYF. The CDR3 nucleotides read TGTGCCAGCAGCCAGCCCCCCTACGAGCAGTACTTC.

V and J are TRBV4-1 and TRBJ2-1; 8 bases are a match to TRBD2. The CDR3 loop spans 18 amino acids. After removal of 0 bases from V and 2 bases from J, the junction contained 9 bases not matched to a gene. Germline assignment: CDR1 MGHRA and CDR2 YSYEKL. The CDR3: CASSQDRSSGPAYNEQFF. The DNA of the CDR3 is TGCGCCAGCAGCCAAGATCGGTCTAGCGGGCCCGCCTACAATGAGCAGTTCTTC.

A remark on this clone: At one end, the junction sequence differs from germline, possibly due to a read error. The V and J genes are TRBV7-7 and TRBJ2-3; D remains unclear. CDR1 and CDR2 (germline): SSHAT, FNYEAQ (reference sequence). The CDR3 consists of 14 residues. In DNA, the CDR3 is TGTGCTAGCAGCTTCCGTTTAGAGACAGATACGCAGTATTTT. Protein product: CASSFRLETDTQYF.

The chain uses TRBV9 and TRBJ2-3; D may be TRBD1 (6 bases). Trimming took 0 bases from V and 13 from J, leaving 15 bases between them. CDR3 size: 13 residues. In germline, CDR1 is SGDLS, CDR2 YYNGEE. The CDR3 protein is CASSVVGRDIKYF. The CDR3 DNA sequence: TGTGCCAGCAGCGTAGTGGGTCGGGACATCAAGTATTTT.

The chain has TRBV5-1 and TRBJ2-5; D is perhaps TRBD2 (5 bases). V lost 5 bases and J 3 bases, leaving 14 bases between the germline ends. Looked up from germline, CDR1 is SGHRS and CDR2 is YFSETQ. This CDR3 contains 14 residues. The CDR3 region is CASSLPIGEETQYF. The DNA of the CDR3 is TGCGCCAGCAGTCTCCCGATCGGGGAAGAGACCCAGTACTTC. The whole variable domain, remainder taken from reference TRBV5-1 and TRBJ2-5, is KAGVTQTPRYLIKTRGQQVTLSCSPISGHRSVSWYQQTPGQGLQFLFEYFSETQRNKGNFPGRFSGRQFSNSRSEMNVSTLELGDSALYLCASSLPIGEETQYFGPGTRLLVL.

J is TRBJ2-3 and V is TRBV6-5; D unresolved. Trimming shortened V by 10 bases and J by 0 bases, and 11 bases separated the two germline ends. Per the germline V gene, CDR1 is MNHEY and CDR2 is SVGAGI. The CDR3 is made up of 13 amino acids. This CDR3 is CATRRQSTDTQYF. Here the CDR3 DNA reads TGTGCCACCCGACGGCAGAGCACAGATACGCAGTATTTT.

The chain joins TRBV5-1 to TRBJ2-2, with 7 bases lining up with TRBD1. V lost 5 bases and J lost 0; bases outside the gene matches: 7. This CDR3 spans 16 amino acids. Germline assignment: CDR1 SGHRS and CDR2 YFSETQ. This CDR3 reads CASSSATGPNTGELFF. Written as DNA, the CDR3 is TGCGCCAGCAGTTCAGCGACAGGGCCGAACACCGGGGAGCTGTTTTTT.

V gene TRBV27 combines with J gene TRBJ2-7; 9 bases fit TRBD1. The junction had 5 bases not matched to a gene; V was cut back by 4 bases and J by 4 bases. The CDR3 covers 14 residues. CDR1 and CDR2 from the germline V gene are MNHEY and SMNVEV (reference sequence). CDR3: CASSSGQGYYEQYF. CDR3 DNA sequence: TGTGCCAGCAGTTCGGGACAGGGTTATTACGAGCAGTACTTC.